This T cell receptor beta chain was documented in a study of blood T cell repertoires in COVID-19. At the level of the study: The United States, Italy and Spain provided the acute and convalescent COVID-19 samples. In each case, the material was cDNA or gDNA derived from T cells, B-cell-depleted T cells, or PBMCs.

Authors' processing steps: Amplification of reference gene primers provided the estimated nucleated cell counts. TCRdb keeps only in-frame clones here, not all; method: immunoSEQ multiplex PCR. Clone size and V and J calls were adopted from that table, with D and trimming inferred from the DNA. The profile covers a few hundred thousand clones, with 85% appearing a single time and more than 3% taken by the ten largest. Trimming took 1 base from V and 2 from J, leaving 11 bases between them. The CDR3 covers 15 residues. CDR1 is SNHLY and CDR2 is FYNNEI in the germline V gene. This clonotype was obtained from a woman under 30 with acute or convalescent COVID-19. Sequenced: peripheral blood. The chain is built from TRBV2 and TRBJ1-2; D is undetermined. The CDR3, as DNA: TGTGCCAGCAGTGAAGGGGAGGGTGAGAACTATGGCTACACCTTC. This codes for CASSEGEGENYGYTF.